The subject of this entry is one T cell receptor beta chain. This clone has a single count. Its antigen remains unidentified. No per-base quality is available; no much larger clone lies one base away. The source of the sample is a study of technical replicates of blood from several donors (dated by TCRdb to about 2017). CDR1 and CDR2 were assigned from the germline V gene (reference sequence) as LNHDA and SQIVND. Trimming removed 5 bases from V and 2 bases from J, leaving 7 bases between the germline ends. Reading from cysteine to phenylalanine, the CDR3 counts 13 amino acids. Only the CDR3 portion is preserved as DNA: 39 bases, with reading frame beginning at the first base. Libraries were constructed by the immunoSEQ multiplex PCR assay. This is the immuneACCESS table as TCRdb keeps it, with only in-frame sequences that have V and J called. A part of the clones is gone; compared with another copy, unresolved V genes explain less than half, and the rest is unexplained. The table for this sample lists more than 65,000 clones; around four fifths of them were counted only once. Roughly 3.7% of the sample is in the top ten clones.

The clonotype was recovered from a human donor in good health. Some clones in this sample may be carry-over from other donors' samples. The sample comprised PBMCs. This sequence uses TRBV19 and TRBJ1-3; D gene: possibly TRBD1, on 5 matching bases. The CDR3 protein sequence reads: CASSETAGNTIYF. The sequence in DNA is TGTGCCAGTAGTGAGACAGCTGGAAACACCATATATTTT.